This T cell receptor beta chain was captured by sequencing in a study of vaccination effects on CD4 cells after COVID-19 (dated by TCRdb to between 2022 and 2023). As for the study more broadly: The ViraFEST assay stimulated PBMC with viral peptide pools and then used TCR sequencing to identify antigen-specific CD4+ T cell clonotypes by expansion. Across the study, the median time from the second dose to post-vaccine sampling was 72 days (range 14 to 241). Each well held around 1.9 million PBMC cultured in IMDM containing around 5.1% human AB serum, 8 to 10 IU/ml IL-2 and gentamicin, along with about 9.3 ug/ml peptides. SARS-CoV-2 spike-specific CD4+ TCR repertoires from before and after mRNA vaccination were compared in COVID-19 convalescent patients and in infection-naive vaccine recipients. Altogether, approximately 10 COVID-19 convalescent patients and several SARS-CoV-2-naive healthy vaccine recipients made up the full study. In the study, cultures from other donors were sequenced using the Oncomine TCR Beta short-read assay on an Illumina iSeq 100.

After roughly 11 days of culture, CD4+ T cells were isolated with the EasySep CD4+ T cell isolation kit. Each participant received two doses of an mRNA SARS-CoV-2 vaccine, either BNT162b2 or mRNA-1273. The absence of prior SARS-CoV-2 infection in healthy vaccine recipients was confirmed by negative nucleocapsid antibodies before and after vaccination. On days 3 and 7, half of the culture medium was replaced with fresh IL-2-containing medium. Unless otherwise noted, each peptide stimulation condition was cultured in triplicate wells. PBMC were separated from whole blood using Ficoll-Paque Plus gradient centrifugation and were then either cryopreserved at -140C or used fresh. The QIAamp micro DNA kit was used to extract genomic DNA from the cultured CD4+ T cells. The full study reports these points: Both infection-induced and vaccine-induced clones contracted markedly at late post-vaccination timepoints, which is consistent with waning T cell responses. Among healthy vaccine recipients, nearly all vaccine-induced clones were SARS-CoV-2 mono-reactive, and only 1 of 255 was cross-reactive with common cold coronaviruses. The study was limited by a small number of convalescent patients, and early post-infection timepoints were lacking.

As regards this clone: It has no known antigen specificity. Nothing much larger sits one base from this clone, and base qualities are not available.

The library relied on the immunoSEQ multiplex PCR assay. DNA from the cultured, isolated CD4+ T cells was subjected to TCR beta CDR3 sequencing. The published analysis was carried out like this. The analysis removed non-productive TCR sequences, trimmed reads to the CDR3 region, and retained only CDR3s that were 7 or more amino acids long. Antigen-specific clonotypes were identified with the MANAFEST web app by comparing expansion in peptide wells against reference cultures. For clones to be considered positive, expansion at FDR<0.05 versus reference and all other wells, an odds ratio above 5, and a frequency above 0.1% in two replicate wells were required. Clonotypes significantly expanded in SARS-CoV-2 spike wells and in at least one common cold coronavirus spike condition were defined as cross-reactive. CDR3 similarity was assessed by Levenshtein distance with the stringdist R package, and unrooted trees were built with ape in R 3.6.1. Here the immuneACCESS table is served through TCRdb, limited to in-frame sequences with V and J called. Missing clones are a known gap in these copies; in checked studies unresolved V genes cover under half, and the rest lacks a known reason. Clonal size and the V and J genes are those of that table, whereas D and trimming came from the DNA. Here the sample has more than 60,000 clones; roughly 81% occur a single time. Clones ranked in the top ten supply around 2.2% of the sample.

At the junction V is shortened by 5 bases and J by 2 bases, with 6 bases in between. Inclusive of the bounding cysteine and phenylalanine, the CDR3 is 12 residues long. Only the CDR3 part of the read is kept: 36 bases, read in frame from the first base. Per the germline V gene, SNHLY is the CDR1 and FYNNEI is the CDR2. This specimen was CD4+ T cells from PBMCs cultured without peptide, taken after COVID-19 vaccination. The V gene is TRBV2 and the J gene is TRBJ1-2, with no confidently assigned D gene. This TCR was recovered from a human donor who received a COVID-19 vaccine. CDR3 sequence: CASSRLNYGYTF. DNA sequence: TGTGCCAGCAGTAGGCTAAACTATGGCTACACCTTC.